The rows below give T cell receptor beta chains drawn from one sample of a study of OX40 agonist ivuxolimab in advanced cancers. Libraries were prepared by immunoSEQ multiplex PCR; TCRdb keeps only in-frame clonotypes and omits some of them. The sample shows tens of thousands of clones, roughly 80% of them seen only once. Specimen: CD4+ or CD8+ T cells sorted from blood, collected in a trial of the OX40 agonist ivuxolimab. These receptors all come from an adult with an advanced solid tumor such as melanoma, head and neck, liver or kidney cancer. The CDR3 runs from the conserved cysteine through the conserved F or W. D genes are given only for firm matches. Part of the rows lack a size; the others show once, few, many or a class for expanded clones.

d_gene	v_gene	abundance	j_gene	CDR3nt	CDR3aa
.	TRBV15	once	TRBJ2-3	TGTGCCACCAGCGTTGCGGGAGATACGCAGTATTTT	CATSVAGDTQYF
.	TRBV27	.	TRBJ2-7	TGTGCCAGTTTTTCCGTCTCCTACGAGCAGTACTTC	CASFSVSYEQYF
TRBD1	TRBV7-2	.	TRBJ2-5	TGTGCCAGCAGCCCGACAGGGGACAAAGAGACCCAGTACTTC	CASSPTGDKETQYF
.	TRBV6-1	.	TRBJ2-3	TGTGCCAGCAGGGATTTCACAGATACGCAGTATTTT	CASRDFTDTQYF
.	TRBV15	.	TRBJ1-2	TGTGCCACCAGCAGAGATCTTGGGGCAGCCTATGGCTACACCTTC	CATSRDLGAAYGYTF
.	TRBV28	.	TRBJ2-7	TGTGCCAGCAGTTTTCGTTCAGGGCCACTCTCCCCCTACGAGCAGTACTTC	CASSFRSGPLSPYEQYF
TRBD2	TRBV6-5	.	TRBJ2-7	TGTGCCAGCAGTTGGGGAGCGGGAGCCTACGAGCAGTACTTC	CASSWGAGAYEQYF
TRBD1	TRBV25-1	few	TRBJ2-7	TGTGCCAGCAGTGGGAACGAACAGGGGGCGCGTTACGAGCAGTACTTC	CASSGNEQGARYEQYF
.	TRBV9	.	TRBJ2-5	TGTGCCAGCAGCGTAGTAGGAGGGGCCGAGACCCAGTACTTC	CASSVVGGAETQYF
TRBD1	TRBV6-5	.	TRBJ1-2	TGTGCCAGCAGCTATCAGGGGGGCGGTAACTATGGCTACACCTTC	CASSYQGGGNYGYTF
.	TRBV19	.	TRBJ1-5	TGTGCCAGTAGTATCGGAAATCAGCCCCAGCATTTT	CASSIGNQPQHF
TRBD1	TRBV29-1	.	TRBJ2-7	TGCAGCGTAATACAACAGGGGTACGAGCAGTACTTC	CSVIQQGYEQYF
.	TRBV4-2	.	TRBJ2-7	TGTGCCAGCAGCCAAGAAGCCCCGCACCCCGAGCAGTACTTC	CASSQEAPHPEQYF
.	TRBV19	once	TRBJ1-1	TGTGCCAGTAGTATAGGTCCCGGGGGGAACACTGAAGCTTTCTTT	CASSIGPGGNTEAFF
.	TRBV6-5	.	TRBJ1-5	TGTGCCAGCAGTTGGAGATCCAATCAGCCCCAGCATTTT	CASSWRSNQPQHF
.	TRBV6-5	.	TRBJ1-1	TGTGCCAGCCGATACCAGGCGGTAGCTTTCTTT	CASRYQAVAFF
.	TRBV9	.	TRBJ1-5	TGTGCCAGCAGCGTAGCCGGCGGACCCCAGCATTTT	CASSVAGGPQHF
.	TRBV29-1	.	TRBJ2-7	TGCAGCGGGCAGAGGGGTTACGAGCAGTACTTC	CSGQRGYEQYF
.	TRBV4-1	few	TRBJ1-1	TGCGCCAGCAGCCAACTTGAGGGAACAGGAAGAGCTTTCTTT	CASSQLEGTGRAFF
.	TRBV9	.	TRBJ1-4	TGTGCCAGCAGCGAGGGACACGGAGGTGAAAAACTGTTTTTT	CASSEGHGGEKLFF
TRBD1	TRBV6-5	.	TRBJ2-1	TGTGCCAGCAGCCCCGGGACAGGGGTATGGAATGAGCAGTTCTTC	CASSPGTGVWNEQFF
.	TRBV7-9	.	TRBJ1-5	TGTGCCAGCAGCACCGCGACAAAGCCCCAGCATTTT	CASSTATKPQHF
.	TRBV19	.	TRBJ2-2	TGTGCCAGTAGTATAATTGGTTTAACCGGGGAGCTGTTTTTT	CASSIIGLTGELFF
.	TRBV30	.	TRBJ2-2	TGTGCCTGGAAGGCGGGCGGCGCCGGGGAGCTGTTTTTT	CAWKAGGAGELFF
TRBD2	TRBV27	.	TRBJ2-7	TGTGCCAGCAGTTCGCGACTAGCGGGCTTTAGCTCCTACGAGCAGTACTTC	CASSSRLAGFSSYEQYF
.	TRBV30	.	TRBJ2-7	TGTGCCTGGAGTGTAAACAGGGTTGGGTACGAGCAGTACTTC	CAWSVNRVGYEQYF
.	TRBV11-2	.	TRBJ1-2	TGTGCCAGCAGCCTCCTGGGGGGGCCTAACTATGGCTACACCTTC	CASSLLGGPNYGYTF
.	TRBV28	few	TRBJ2-3	TGTGCCAGCAGTTTACTGGAGAGCACAGATACGCAGTATTTT	CASSLLESTDTQYF
.	TRBV4-1	.	TRBJ2-2	TGCGCCAGCAGCCAAGAGACTCCGATATCTGGGGAGCTGTTTTTT	CASSQETPISGELFF
.	TRBV19	.	TRBJ2-3	TGTGCCACCAGGACGAACCAGGGTTCAGATACGCAGTATTTT	CATRTNQGSDTQYF
.	TRBV5-4	.	TRBJ2-1	TGTGCCAGCAGCTTGGGAGTTGATGAGCAGTTCTTC	CASSLGVDEQFF
.	TRBV6-5	.	TRBJ2-3	TGTGCCAGCAGGACTGGGTATACGCAGTATTTT	CASRTGYTQYF
TRBD1	TRBV10-3	.	TRBJ1-1	TGTGCCATCAGTGAGCCGGGGAGGACAGGGGGTTTTGAAGCTTTCTTT	CAISEPGRTGGFEAFF
TRBD1	TRBV15	.	TRBJ2-3	TGTGCCACCAGCATGTCTGGATACAGGGGGAGCACAGATACGCAGTATTTT	CATSMSGYRGSTDTQYF
.	TRBV7-9	few	TRBJ2-3	TGTGCCAGCAGCGAAGGGACTGTCATACCCACAGATACGCAGTATTTT	CASSEGTVIPTDTQYF
.	TRBV5-4	few	TRBJ2-7	TGTGCCAGCAGCTTGGCTGGCGAGCAGTACTTC	CASSLAGEQYF
.	TRBV9	.	TRBJ2-1	TGTGCCAGCGCAAACTACAATGAGCAGTTCTTC	CASANYNEQFF
.	TRBV9	.	TRBJ2-3	TGTGCCAGCAGCGGAGAGGGCTACACAGATACGCAGTATTTT	CASSGEGYTDTQYF
TRBD1	TRBV4-3	.	TRBJ2-5	TGCGCCAGCAGCCAAGACTGGCAGGGGGATTTGTACCAAGAGACCCAGTACTTC	CASSQDWQGDLYQETQYF
TRBD1	TRBV14	.	TRBJ2-5	TGTGCCAGCAGCTACAGACAGGGCATCCAAGAGACCCAGTACTTC	CASSYRQGIQETQYF
.	TRBV7-3	.	TRBJ2-3	TGTGCCAGCAGCCCCCTCTTAATTGTGGGTGGCAGCACAGATACGCAGTATTTT	CASSPLLIVGGSTDTQYF
.	TRBV19	.	TRBJ2-3	TGTGCCAGTGGACTTTCCTCCACAGATACGCAGTATTTT	CASGLSSTDTQYF
.	TRBV2	.	TRBJ1-6	TGTGCCAGCAGTCCGGGACGTACCTTGTCACCCCTCCACTTT	CASSPGRTLSPLHF
.	TRBV4-1	.	TRBJ2-2	TGCGCCAGCAGCCAGTCTGGATCTACCGGGGAGCTGTTTTTT	CASSQSGSTGELFF
.	TRBV30	.	TRBJ2-6	TGTGCCTGGGAGGGGGTTGGGGCCAACGTCCTGACTTTC	CAWEGVGANVLTF
.	TRBV7-8	.	TRBJ2-7	TGTGCCAGCAGCTACGAAAGCACCTACGAGCAGTACTTC	CASSYESTYEQYF